The present entry profiles one T cell receptor (beta chain) with its context. The antigen is unknown. Measured with immunoSEQ multiplex PCR; TCRdb has only the in-frame clones, and not every one. Found here are under 85,000 clones, around 87% of them singletons; the top ten hold about a quarter. This sample was taken from a study of T cell responses to AZD1222 COVID-19 vaccine. Study conclusions and caveats: Across the whole spike, CD4 TCRs peaked at regions 160-218 and 743-854. Nearly half of spike-specific TCRs reportedly target variant regions that are unmutated in the B.1.351 and B.1.1.7 variants. White British people made up most donors, females outnumbered males, and clonal diversity was possibly underestimated. Sampling that yielded the repertoires occurred only after the peak T cell response.

Sequences were derived from peripheral blood, sampled on day 0 of AZD1222 vaccination. The receptor was isolated from an adult in good health.

The CDR3: CASSLMARTSDRNEQFF. The CDR3 DNA sequence: TGTGCCAGCAGCTTAATGGCACGGACTAGCGACCGCAATGAGCAGTTCTTC. The chain couples TRBV7-3 to TRBJ2-1; 9 bases fit TRBD2. V shed 1 base and J 6 bases; nucleotides not matched to a gene: 10. The CDR3 spans 17 residues. CDR1 SGHTA and CDR2 FQGTGA come from the germline V gene.